Following are 20 T cell receptor beta chains from one sample sequenced in a study of blood T cell repertoires in COVID-19. Repertoires were generated with immunoSEQ multiplex PCR, while TCRdb's copy carries only in-frame clones and drops some. This sample has approximately 450,000 clones; roughly 90% occur once, and the top ten carry about 4.3%. The sequencing input was peripheral blood. These receptor sequences come from a woman in her thirties with acute or convalescent COVID-19.

This clone has a single count. CDR3 loop: CASSRLAGSQETQYF. The CDR3 region has the DNA TGTGCCAGCAGCCGACTAGCGGGGAGCCAAGAGACCCAGTACTTC. This chain links TRBV7-8 with TRBJ2-5, with 11 bases fitting TRBD2. J lost 1 base, V lost 5 bases, and 3 bases had no gene match. The length of the CDR3 is 15 residues. Germline V gene data show CDR1 as SGHVS and CDR2 as FQNEAQ.

The J gene is TRBJ1-2, the V gene TRBV2; D possibly corresponds to TRBD1 (6 bases). From germline, CDR1 is SNHLY and CDR2 FYNNEI. CDR3 length: 14 amino acids. Trimming removed 4 bases from V and 4 bases from J, with 13 bases in between. CDR3: CASSGTVAVYGYTF. The CDR3 bases are TGTGCCAGCAGTGGGACAGTGGCGGTCTATGGCTACACCTTC.

V gene TRBV19 combines with J gene TRBJ1-5, with D possibly matching TRBD1 (5 bases). The germline CDR1 and CDR2 sequences are LNHDA and SQIVND (reference sequence). The V and J ends lost 3 bases and 7 bases respectively, with 16 bases between them. There are 15 residues in the CDR3. The CDR3 reads CASSIGQGGWQPQHF. The CDR3 DNA reads TGTGCCAGTAGTATTGGTCAGGGAGGTTGGCAGCCCCAGCATTTT.

This clone was recorded a few times. The rearrangement uses TRBV19 and TRBJ2-7; 11 bases are a match to TRBD1. J was trimmed by 0 bases and V by 5 bases; bases with no gene match: 12. The CDR3 extends over 18 amino acids. The V gene's germline CDR1 is LNHDA and CDR2 SQIVND (reference sequence). The CDR3 reads CASSSTRTGGSPSYEQYF. DNA of the CDR3: TGTGCCAGTAGTTCGACCCGGACAGGGGGCTCCCCCTCCTACGAGCAGTACTTC.

This chain connects TRBV3-1 (or the pseudogene TRBV3-2) to TRBJ2-6; D might be TRBD1 (6 bases). The length of the CDR3 is 15 residues. CDR1 and CDR2 (germline): LGHDT, YNNKEL (reference sequence). With 3 bases removed from V and 4 bases from J, the gap between germline ends came to 10 bases. The CDR3 DNA is TGTGCCAGCAGCCAGCAGGGGTCCGGGGCCAACGTCCTGACTTTC. This translates into CASSQQGSGANVLTF.

The chain carries TRBV3-1 (or the pseudogene TRBV3-2) and TRBJ2-6; D uncertain. The CDR3 length is 16 residues. Per germline, CDR1 LGHDT and CDR2 YNNKEL (reference sequence). The V end lost 0 bases, the J end lost 1 base, and 7 bases lay between the germline ends. The CDR3 nucleotides read TGTGCCAGCAGCCAAGATACAACGTCTGGGGCCAACGTCCTGACTTTC. The encoded protein is CASSQDTTSGANVLTF.

This chain links TRBV11-3 with TRBJ2-1, with 7 bases that match TRBD1. CDR3 size: 13 residues. CDR1 is SGHNT, CDR2 YENEEA, per germline. The ends lost 5 bases at V and 7 bases at J; junction bases unmatched: 5. The CDR3 bases are TGTGCCAGCAGCCGACAGGGTGCAAATGAGCAGTTCTTC. Translated: CASSRQGANEQFF.

The chain joins TRBV10-2 to TRBJ1-5, with D possibly matching TRBD1 (5 bases). The germline V gene encodes CDR1 WSHSY and CDR2 SAAADI. CDR3 length: 15 amino acids. V lost 1 base to trimming and J lost 3 bases, with 10 bases between them. This CDR3 is CASSEFQGSNQPQHF. In DNA form, the CDR3 reads TGCGCCAGCAGTGAGTTTCAGGGTTCCAATCAGCCCCAGCATTTT.

This clone was observed at least ten times. V and J are TRBV3-1 (or the pseudogene TRBV3-2) and TRBJ2-7; D perhaps matches TRBD2 (5 bases). The CDR3 is 14 residues long. Trimming stripped 4 bases from V and 6 bases from J, with 16 bases between. The V gene's germline CDR1 is LGHDT and CDR2 YNNKEL (reference sequence). The CDR3 nucleotides are TGTGCCAGCAGCCCGGGAAATAGGGTCGGCGAGCAGTACTTC. Translating gives CASSPGNRVGEQYF.

The V call is TRBV7-9, the J call TRBJ2-7; the match to TRBD2 covers 7 bases. Germline lookup yields CDR1 SEHNR and CDR2 FQNEAQ (reference sequence). Unmatched junction bases numbered 8, after V lost 4 bases and J lost 11 bases. The CDR3 is 12 residues long. The DNA for the CDR3 is TGTGCCAGCAGCTGGGGAGCCCGGGAGGAGTACTTC. The encoded protein is CASSWGAREEYF. Full variable domain (remainder filled in from reference TRBV7-9 and TRBJ2-7): DTGVSQNPRHKITKRGQNVTFRCDPISEHNRLYWYRQTLGQGPEFLTYFQNEAQLEKSRLLSDRFSAERPKGSFSTLEIQRTEQGDSAMYLCASSWGAREEYFGPGTRLTVT.

Concerning this clone: Other DNA variants within this sample encode the same CDR3. This CDR3 is CASSLDRGKQPQHF. CDR3 DNA sequence: TGTGCCAGCAGCTTAGATAGGGGGAAGCAGCCCCAGCATTTT. The V call is TRBV7-9, the J call TRBJ1-5; possible D gene TRBD1, 6 bases. V dropped 1 base and J dropped 7 bases, with 11 bases sitting between them. Germline V gene data show CDR1 as SEHNR and CDR2 as FQNEAQ (reference sequence). The CDR3 covers 14 residues.

Turning to this clone: Other DNA sequences in the same sample also yield this CDR3. The chain employs TRBV2 and TRBJ2-7; D not certain. Looked up from germline, CDR1 is SNHLY and CDR2 is FYNNEI. Trimming took off 3 bases at V and 3 bases at J, with 3 bases between the two ends. The CDR3 has 11 residues. The CDR3, as DNA: TGTGCCAGCAGTGACCGCTACGAGCAGTACTTC. It is translated as CASSDRYEQYF.

V and J are TRBV11-2 and TRBJ2-1; unclear D gene. Germline CDR1 reads SGHAT; CDR2 reads FQNNGV. The length of the CDR3 is 12 residues. V was clipped by 8 bases and J by 2 bases, with 7 bases between them. In DNA, the CDR3 is TGTGCCAGCTCCCATCCCTACAATGAGCAGTTCTTC. Protein: CASSHPYNEQFF.

The DNA of the CDR3 is TGTGCCAGTAGTAGAGGGCTGCCAGATACGCAGTATTTT. Encoded protein: CASSRGLPDTQYF. The chain couples TRBV19 to TRBJ2-3, with a possible D match to TRBD2 (5 bases). The germline V gene has CDR1 LNHDA and CDR2 SQIVND (reference sequence). CDR3 size: 13 residues. V was shortened by 4 bases and J by 4 bases, with 9 bases between the two germline ends.

The CDR3 sequence is CASSSTGTGFISNYGYTF. CDR3 nucleotides: TGTGCCAGCAGCTCAACCGGGACAGGCTTCATTTCTAACTATGGCTACACCTTC. The V gene is TRBV7-9, the J gene TRBJ1-2; TRBD1 agrees at 8 bases. Germline CDR1 reads SEHNR; CDR2 reads FQNEAQ (reference sequence). CDR3 length: 18 residues. Losses at the gene ends were 4 bases for V and 0 bases for J; bases not matched to a gene: 13. Drawing the rest from reference TRBV7-9 and TRBJ1-2, the complete variable domain is DTGVSQNPRHKITKRGQNVTFRCDPISEHNRLYWYRQTLGQGPEFLTYFQNEAQLEKSRLLSDRFSAERPKGSFSTLEIQRTEQGDSAMYLCASSSTGTGFISNYGYTFGSGTRLTVV.

The gene calls are TRBV7-3 and TRBJ2-4, with D possibly TRBD2 on 5 matching bases. This CDR3 is built from 14 residues. The germline V and J ends were trimmed by 5 bases and 8 bases, with 16 bases remaining between them. The germline gives CDR1 SGHTA, CDR2 FQGTGA. CDR3 coding DNA: TGTGCCAGCAGCGCCAACGGGGTGTCGGACATTCAGTACTTC. Its translation: CASSANGVSDIQYF.

The chain uses TRBV28 and TRBJ1-4; possibly TRBD1 for D (6 bases). CDR1 and CDR2 from the germline V gene are MDHEN and SYDVKM. CDR3 size: 15 residues. Trimming removed 8 bases at V and 8 bases at J, with 21 bases between. CDR3 sequence reads: CASGTHQRGREKLFF. The DNA of the CDR3 is TGTGCCAGCGGAACCCACCAGCGGGGGCGGGAAAAACTGTTTTTT.

This chain connects TRBV3-1 (or the pseudogene TRBV3-2) to TRBJ2-7; D unresolved. Germline CDR1 and CDR2: LGHDT and YNNKEL (reference sequence). The V end was cut by 8 bases, the J end by 3 bases, with 11 bases between. The CDR3 loop spans 12 amino acids. CDR3 coding DNA: TGTGCCAGCGGTGGGCAGAGCTACGAGCAGTACTTC. This encodes CASGGQSYEQYF.

This clone was seen once. V is TRBV11-2 and J is TRBJ2-5; 7 nucleotides match TRBD1. The CDR3 spans 15 residues. Germline V gene sequence: CDR1 SGHAT, CDR2 FQNNGV. V shed 3 bases, J shed 0 bases, and the junction held 4 bases outside the gene matches. Here the CDR3 reads CASSFNGQDQETQYF. DNA of the CDR3: TGTGCCAGCAGCTTCAACGGACAGGACCAAGAGACCCAGTACTTC.

This clone has just one count. The V and J genes are TRBV9 and TRBJ2-2; 11 bases map to TRBD2. Germline CDR1 is SGDLS and CDR2 is YYNGEE. The ends lost 9 bases at V and 8 bases at J; junction bases unmatched: 12. This CDR3 has 15 residues. The chain's CDR3 is CATGGLAASGGELFF. As DNA, the CDR3 is TGTGCCACCGGGGGACTAGCGGCCTCTGGGGGGGAGCTGTTTTTT.